This TCR beta chain was observed in a study of blood T cell repertoires in COVID-19. Study-level information: Sites across the United States, Italy and Spain contributed samples from acute and convalescent COVID-19. Sample material is recorded as cDNA or gDNA derived from T cells, B-cell-depleted T cells, or PBMCs.

The assay was immunoSEQ multiplex PCR, and TCRdb's table has in-frame clones only and misses some. The sample holds over 200,000 clones; roughly 87% are singletons and the top ten take about 0.7%. The CDR3 is made up of 14 amino acids. Germline trimming cut 5 bases from V and 5 bases from J; bases unmatched to any gene: 6. Germline assignment: CDR1 SGHTA and CDR2 FQGTGA. The chain uses TRBV7-3 and TRBJ2-1; TRBD1 matches 7 bases. The source of this sequence is a human donor in a cohort sampled during active COVID-19. Sequenced material: peripheral blood. The CDR3 loop reads CASSPTGINNEQFF. The CDR3 DNA reads TGTGCCAGCAGCCCGACAGGGATAAACAATGAGCAGTTCTTC.